The entry below gives a single T cell receptor beta chain sequence along with its context. Its specificity is unknown. Four subsets defined by CD45RA and CD27 were sorted after CD3, CD4, CD8 and live/dead staining. Two oligonucleotides, mixed equimolar, formed the beta constant-region primer covering TRBC1 and TRBC2. TCRdb re-called the UMI-ligation and nested PCR reads through MiXCR, storing one row per CDR3 protein. Of 120,000 to 150,000 distinct CDR3 sequences detected, over 15% appear once; the ten largest clones hold about 0.14%. The data belong to a study of naive and memory T cell subsets. Findings and limits, study-wide: Over 90% of naive TCR sequences appeared only once, unlike memory subsets.

Germline loops: CDR1 SGHRS, CDR2 YFSETQ. There are 15 residues in the CDR3. The ends were cut back, 7 bases at V and 6 bases at J, with 20 bases in the middle. V gene TRBV5-1 combines with J gene TRBJ2-4; maybe TRBD2 (5 bases). This sequence originates from a human donor in good health. The specimen sequenced was naive CD4+ T cells from blood. The CDR3: CASAAGLTPRNIQYF. DNA of the CDR3: TGCGCCAGCGCCGCGGGCCTGACACCCCGAAACATTCAGTACTTC.